Many counts were recorded for the clone carrying this T cell receptor beta chain. The antigen remains undetermined. Germline CDR1 and CDR2: SNHLY and FYNNEI. V dropped 1 base and J dropped 10 bases, with 16 bases sitting between them. This CDR3 has 14 residues. The data belong to a study of CD8 T cells in ankylosing spondylitis. Overall study findings and caveats: Peripheral blood samples showed relatively rare disease-linked clones, and these clones were CD8+. Significantly higher representation of disease-linked clones was reported for matched ankylosing spondylitis synovial fluid. What seemed typical of ankylosing spondylitis blood was a TCR beta motif built from about 8 highly homologous variants.

Library preparation for TCR beta used quantitative 5'-RACE with molecular barcodes. TCRdb called the 5' RACE reads again in MiXCR, with one record for every CDR3 protein. This table holds some 800,000 distinct CDR3 sequences, 12% found once. The source of this sequence is a male donor with ankylosing spondylitis. The material sequenced was blood, either unsorted or a sorted T cell fraction (not recorded which). This chain connects TRBV2 to TRBJ1-1; D not resolved. CDR3 nucleotides: TGTGCCAGCAGTGAAGTGGATATGGCCGGAGGAGCTTTCTTT. Translating gives CASSEVDMAGGAFF.